One and the same sample provided the 13 T cell receptor beta chains below, sequenced in a study of T cells in Graves' hyperthyroidism and ophthalmopathy (dated by TCRdb to the late 2010s). The method behind the library was multiplex PCR. The sample was run on an Illumina HiSeq 2000. TCR beta CDR3 regions were amplified from RNA transcripts. For the first round of RT-PCR on the TCR CDR3, the HTBI primer set was used together with the Qiagen OneStep RT-PCR kit. TCRdb took the public reads, trimmed them with fastp at Q25, ran MiXCR for clone calling and kept in-frame beta chains. All rows with the same CDR3 protein become a single entry with the most common DNA and genes. The sample table shows approximately 370,000 distinct CDR3 sequences, and more than 13% are seen once. The leading ten clones occupy about 30% of the sample. The material sequenced was blood. These TCRs come from a woman under 40 with Graves' hyperthyroidism.

This clonotype was counted at least ten times. The CDR3 coding sequence is TGCAGTGCGACCGGGACAGGGTTCACAGATACGCAGTATTTT. It translates to CSATGTGFTDTQYF. V and J are TRBV20-1 and TRBJ2-3; 9 bases align to TRBD1. Trimming cost V 6 bases and J 2 bases; bases outside gene matches: 6. Germline loops: CDR1 DFQATT, CDR2 SNEGSKA (reference sequence). This CDR3 spans 14 amino acids.

Many counts were recorded for this clonotype. The CDR3 DNA follows: TGTGCCAGCAGTTTAATAGGGACAGGGAATCAGCCCCAGCATTTT. Translated, it gives CASSLIGTGNQPQHF. This rearrangement joins TRBV27 to TRBJ1-5; 9 nucleotides match TRBD1. This CDR3 contains 15 residues. Looked up from germline, CDR1 is MNHEY and CDR2 is SMNVEV (reference sequence). Germline trimming cut 2 bases from V and 4 bases from J; bases unmatched to any gene: 3.

This chain joins TRBV29-1 and TRBJ2-7, with 9 bases lining up with TRBD1. The V and J ends lost 4 bases and 3 bases, in that order; junction bases with no gene match: 7. Germline CDR1 is SQVTM and CDR2 is ANQGSEA. The CDR3 sequence is 14 residues long. DNA for the CDR3: TGCAGCGTTGTAAGGGGGACAGGGAACTACGAGCAGTACTTC. This translates into CSVVRGTGNYEQYF.

This clonotype was recorded at least ten times. The rearrangement links TRBV5-5 to TRBJ1-5, with 7 bases fitting TRBD1. The germline gives CDR1 SGHKS, CDR2 YYEKEE (reference sequence). CDR3 length equals 15 residues. The ends lost 4 bases at V and 2 bases at J; junction bases unmatched: 6. CDR3 DNA sequence: TGTGCCAGCAGCGTTGGGACAGTTGGCAATCAGCCCCAGCATTTT. This translates into CASSVGTVGNQPQHF.

The table lists this clonotype with many counts. The rearrangement links TRBV28 to TRBJ2-2; D is uncertain. In germline, CDR1 is MDHEN, CDR2 SYDVKM. V was cut by 4 bases and J by 3 bases, with 21 bases left in between. This CDR3 has 18 amino acids. The CDR3 bases are TGTGCCAGCAGTTCTCCAATGTTTGCCTTACCTTACACCGGGGAGCTGTTTTTT. Translating it yields CASSSPMFALPYTGELFF.

The chain uses TRBV4-1 and TRBJ1-5; no reliable D call. This CDR3 has 16 residues. V was trimmed by 1 base and J by 3 bases, leaving 13 bases between them. CDR1 and CDR2 (germline): MGHRA, YSYEKL. DNA of the CDR3: TGCGCCAGCAGCCAAGGACCCCCGGCCTTCAATCAGCCCCAGCATTTT. Its translation: CASSQGPPAFNQPQHF.

In its sample, this clonotype was seen a few times. CDR3 in DNA: TGTGCCAGTAGTATCATGTGGGGTGAGCAGTTCTTC. Protein: CASSIMWGEQFF. The rearrangement uses TRBV19 and TRBJ2-1; D unclear. Germline-derived CDR1 and CDR2 are LNHDA and SQIVND (reference sequence). The V and J ends lost 3 bases and 9 bases respectively, with 9 bases between them. The CDR3 is 12 amino acids.

This clonotype came up a few times. The chain uses TRBV10-1 and TRBJ2-1, with D perhaps matching TRBD1 or TRBD2 (5 bases each). The germline V gene has CDR1 WNHNN and CDR2 SYGVQD (reference sequence). V gave up 6 bases and J gave up 9 bases, with 9 bases separating them. The CDR3 length is 11 residues. For the CDR3, the DNA is TGCGCCAGCAGCGGGGCAGGTGAGCAGTTCTTC. Protein: CASSGAGEQFF.

This clonotype was picked up a small number of times. The gene calls are TRBV5-1 and TRBJ2-7; D unclear. CDR1 is SGHRS, CDR2 YFSETQ, per germline. This CDR3 is 13 amino acids long. The germline V and J ends were trimmed by 2 bases and 3 bases, with 9 bases remaining between them. Here the CDR3 reads CASSFGRSYEQYF. CDR3 DNA sequence: TGCGCCAGCAGCTTTGGCAGGAGCTACGAGCAGTACTTC.

This clonotype occurred many times. The chain has TRBV2 and TRBJ1-3, with 7 bases lining up with TRBD1. The ends lost 1 base at V and 4 bases at J; junction bases unmatched: 4. CDR1 and CDR2 (germline): SNHLY, FYNNEI. This CDR3 spans 15 amino acids. The CDR3 region is CASSEGQGQGNTIYF. The CDR3 DNA reads as TGTGCCAGCAGTGAAGGACAGGGCCAAGGAAACACCATATATTTT. Variable domain in full (rest from reference TRBV2 and TRBJ1-3): EPEVTQTPSHQVTQMGQEVILRCVPISNHLYFYWYRQILGQKVEFLVSFYNNEISEKSEIFDDQFSVERPDGSNFTLKIRSTKLEDSAMYFCASSEGQGQGNTIYFGEGSWLTVV.

This clonotype was seen once. A much bigger clone sits one base away, suggesting this may be a read error. The chain uses TRBV20-1 and TRBJ2-5; D not resolved. Per the germline V gene, CDR1 is DFQATT and CDR2 is SNEGSKA (reference sequence). The CDR3 runs to 14 residues. The CDR3 sequence is CSASQPGIQETQCF. The CDR3 DNA sequence: TGCAGTGCTAGTCAGCCGGGTATACAAGAGACCCAGTGCTTC.

This clonotype was seen a few times. The gene calls are TRBV4-1 and TRBJ2-7; 10 positions match TRBD2. The V segment lost 1 base and the J segment 4 bases; nucleotides outside the gene matches: 7. The CDR3 is made up of 16 amino acids. From germline, CDR1 is MGHRA and CDR2 YSYEKL. CDR3 coding DNA: TGCGCCAGCAGCCAAGGGGCGGGACTAGCGAGTTACGAGCAGTACTTC. It specifies CASSQGAGLASYEQYF.

This clonotype was seen more than once but under ten times. The rearrangement uses TRBV30 and TRBJ2-2; D call uncertain. V was shortened by 2 bases and J by 6 bases, with 19 bases between the two germline ends. CDR3 size: 16 residues. Looked up from germline, CDR1 is GTSNPN and CDR2 is SVGIG (reference sequence). For the CDR3, the DNA is TGTGCCTGGAGTAGGGCTCTAGGTTTTTGGTCCGGGGAGCTGTTTTTT. Amino acids: CAWSRALGFWSGELFF.